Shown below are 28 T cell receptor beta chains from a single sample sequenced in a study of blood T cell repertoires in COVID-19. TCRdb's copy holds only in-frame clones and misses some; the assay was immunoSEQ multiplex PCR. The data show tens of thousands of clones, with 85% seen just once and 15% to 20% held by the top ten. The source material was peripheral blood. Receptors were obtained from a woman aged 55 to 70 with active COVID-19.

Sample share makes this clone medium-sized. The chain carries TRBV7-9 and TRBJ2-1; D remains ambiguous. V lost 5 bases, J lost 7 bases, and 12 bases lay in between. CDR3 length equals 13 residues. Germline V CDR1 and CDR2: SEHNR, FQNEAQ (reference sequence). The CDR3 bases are TGTGCCAGCAGCCAAGACCAACAGAATGAGCAGTTCTTC. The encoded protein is CASSQDQQNEQFF. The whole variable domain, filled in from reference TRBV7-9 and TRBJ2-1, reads DTGVSQNPRHKITKRGQNVTFRCDPISEHNRLYWYRQTLGQGPEFLTYFQNEAQLEKSRLLSDRFSAERPKGSFSTLEIQRTEQGDSAMYLCASSQDQQNEQFFGPGTRLTVL.

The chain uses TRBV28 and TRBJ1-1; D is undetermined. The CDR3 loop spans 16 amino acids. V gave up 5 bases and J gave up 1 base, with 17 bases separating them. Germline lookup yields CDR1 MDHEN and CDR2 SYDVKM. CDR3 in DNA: TGTGCCAGCAGTCCCACCCGGGCGGACTCGAACACTGAAGCTTTCTTT. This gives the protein CASSPTRADSNTEAFF.

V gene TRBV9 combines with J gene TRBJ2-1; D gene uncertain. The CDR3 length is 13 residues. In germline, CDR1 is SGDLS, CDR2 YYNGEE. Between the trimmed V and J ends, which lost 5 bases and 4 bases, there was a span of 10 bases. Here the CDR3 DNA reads TGTGCCAGCAGTTTCACACCGTACAATGAGCAGTTCTTC. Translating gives CASSFTPYNEQFF.

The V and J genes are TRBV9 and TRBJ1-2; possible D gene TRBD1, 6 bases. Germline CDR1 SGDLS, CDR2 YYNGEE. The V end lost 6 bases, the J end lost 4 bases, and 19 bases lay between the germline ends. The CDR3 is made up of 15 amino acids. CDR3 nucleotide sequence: TGTGCCAGCACCCCCTTACAGGGACTATCCTATGGCTACACCTTC. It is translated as CASTPLQGLSYGYTF.

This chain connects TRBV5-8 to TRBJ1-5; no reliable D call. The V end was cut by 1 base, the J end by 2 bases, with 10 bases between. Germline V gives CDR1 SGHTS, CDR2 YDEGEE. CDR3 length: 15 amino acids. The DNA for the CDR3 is TGTGCCAGCAGCTTGCAGGCAGTGGGCAATCAGCCCCAGCATTTT. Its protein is CASSLQAVGNQPQHF. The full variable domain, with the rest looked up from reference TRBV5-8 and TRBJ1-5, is EAGVTQSPTHLIKTRGQQATLRCSPISGHTSVYWYQQALGLGLQFLLWYDEGEERNRGNFPPRFSGRQFPNYSSELNVNALELEDSALYLCASSLQAVGNQPQHFGDGTRLSIL.

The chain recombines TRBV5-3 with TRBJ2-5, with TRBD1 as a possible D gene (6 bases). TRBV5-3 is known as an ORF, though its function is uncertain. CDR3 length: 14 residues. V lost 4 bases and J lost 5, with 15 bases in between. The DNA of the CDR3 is TGTGCCAGAAGCCCAATAACAGGGCGCGAGACCCAGTACTTC. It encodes CARSPITGRETQYF.

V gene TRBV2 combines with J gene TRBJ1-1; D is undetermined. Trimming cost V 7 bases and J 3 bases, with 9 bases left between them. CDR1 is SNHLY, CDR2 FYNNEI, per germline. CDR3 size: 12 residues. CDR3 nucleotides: TGTGCCAGCATCAGTTTCGACACTGAAGCTTTCTTT. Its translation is CASISFDTEAFF. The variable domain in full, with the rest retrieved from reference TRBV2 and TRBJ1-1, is EPEVTQTPSHQVTQMGQEVILRCVPISNHLYFYWYRQILGQKVEFLVSFYNNEISEKSEIFDDQFSVERPDGSNFTLKIRSTKLEDSAMYFCASISFDTEAFFGQGTRLTVV.

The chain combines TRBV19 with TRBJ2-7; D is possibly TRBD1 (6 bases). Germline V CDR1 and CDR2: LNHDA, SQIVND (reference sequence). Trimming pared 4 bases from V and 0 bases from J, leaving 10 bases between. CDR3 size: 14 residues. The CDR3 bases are TGTGCCAGTAGTAAGCAGGGGCTCTCCTACGAGCAGTACTTC. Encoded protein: CASSKQGLSYEQYF.

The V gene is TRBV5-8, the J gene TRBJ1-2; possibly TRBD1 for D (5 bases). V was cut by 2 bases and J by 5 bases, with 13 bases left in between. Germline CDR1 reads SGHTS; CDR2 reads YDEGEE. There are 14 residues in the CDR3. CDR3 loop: CASSLSRALYGYTF. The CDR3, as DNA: TGTGCCAGCAGCTTAAGCAGGGCACTTTATGGCTACACCTTC.

The CDR3 region has the DNA TGTGCCAGCAGCACCCGACAGGGGGCGCTGGATGGCTACACCTTC. The encoded protein is CASSTRQGALDGYTF. The chain employs TRBV7-3 and TRBJ1-2, with TRBD1 matching 10 bases. Trimming cost V 5 bases and J 6 bases; bases outside gene matches: 9. The CDR3 is 15 amino acids. Germline V gene lookup returns CDR1 SGHTA and CDR2 FQGTGA.

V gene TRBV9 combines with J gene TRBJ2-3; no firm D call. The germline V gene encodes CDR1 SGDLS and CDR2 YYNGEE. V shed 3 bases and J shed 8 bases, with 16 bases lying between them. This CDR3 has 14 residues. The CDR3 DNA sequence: TGTGCCAGCAGCGCGACTTCCCAAGGTGGTACGCAGTATTTT. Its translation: CASSATSQGGTQYF.

The CDR3, as DNA: TGTGCCATCAGCCCAGGGGGCAGGCAGCCCCAGCATTTT. Translating gives CAISPGGRQPQHF. The J gene is TRBJ1-5, the V gene TRBV10-3; 8 bases are a match to TRBD1. This CDR3 has 13 amino acids. Trimming removed 6 bases from V and 7 bases from J; junction bases left unmatched: 5. Germline CDR1 and CDR2: ENHRY and SYGVKD.

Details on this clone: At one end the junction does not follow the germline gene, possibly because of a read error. The CDR3 region is CASSLGVTAPNF. Written as DNA, the CDR3 is TGTGCCAGCAGCTTGGGAGTGACAGCACCCAACTTC. J is TRBJ2-7 and V is TRBV5-4; possibly TRBD1 for D (5 bases). Germline-derived CDR1 and CDR2 are SGHNT and YYREEE (reference sequence). There are 12 residues in the CDR3.

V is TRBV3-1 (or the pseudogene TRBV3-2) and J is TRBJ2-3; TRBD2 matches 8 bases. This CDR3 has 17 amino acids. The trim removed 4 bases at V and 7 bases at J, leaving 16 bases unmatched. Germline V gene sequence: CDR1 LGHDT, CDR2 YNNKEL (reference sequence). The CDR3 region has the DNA TGTGCCAGCAGCCTCGATACGAGCGGGAGTAAGTTGTATACGCAGTATTTT. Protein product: CASSLDTSGSKLYTQYF.

DNA for the CDR3: TGTGCCAGCAACCCCCCGGGGTTCCCCTACGAGCAGTACTTC. Amino acids: CASNPPGFPYEQYF. The genes are TRBV5-4 and TRBJ2-7, with D perhaps TRBD2 (5 bases). The V and J ends lost 6 bases and 2 bases respectively, with 15 bases between them. Germline V lookup: CDR1 SGHNT, CDR2 YYREEE (reference sequence). The CDR3 spans 14 residues.

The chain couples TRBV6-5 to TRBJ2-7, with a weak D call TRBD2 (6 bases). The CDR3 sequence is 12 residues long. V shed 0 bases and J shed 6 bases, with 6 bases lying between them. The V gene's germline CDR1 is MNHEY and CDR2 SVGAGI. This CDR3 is CASSYSGGEQYF. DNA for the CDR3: TGTGCCAGCAGTTACTCGGGGGGCGAGCAGTACTTC.

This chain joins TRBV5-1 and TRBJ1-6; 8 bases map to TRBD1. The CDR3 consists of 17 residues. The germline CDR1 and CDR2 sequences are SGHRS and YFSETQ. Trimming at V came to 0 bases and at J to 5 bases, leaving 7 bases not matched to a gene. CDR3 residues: CASSLGPRDRNNSPLHF. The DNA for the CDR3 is TGCGCCAGCAGCTTGGGGCCCCGGGACAGGAATAATTCACCCCTCCACTTT.

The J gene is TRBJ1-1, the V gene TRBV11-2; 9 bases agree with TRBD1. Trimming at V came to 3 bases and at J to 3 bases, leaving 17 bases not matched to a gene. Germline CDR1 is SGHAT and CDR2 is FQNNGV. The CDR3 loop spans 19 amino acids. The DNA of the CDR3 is TGTGCCAGCAGCTTTAACTCCGGGACAGGGAGGGTGAGAGACACTGAAGCTTTCTTT. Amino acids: CASSFNSGTGRVRDTEAFF.

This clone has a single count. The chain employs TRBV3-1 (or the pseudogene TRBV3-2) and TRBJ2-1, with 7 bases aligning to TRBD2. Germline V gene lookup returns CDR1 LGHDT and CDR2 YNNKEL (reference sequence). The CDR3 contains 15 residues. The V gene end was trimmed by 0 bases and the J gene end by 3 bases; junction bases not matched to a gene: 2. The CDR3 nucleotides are TGTGCCAGCAGCCAAGAAGGCGGGAGCTACAATGAGCAGTTCTTC. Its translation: CASSQEGGSYNEQFF.

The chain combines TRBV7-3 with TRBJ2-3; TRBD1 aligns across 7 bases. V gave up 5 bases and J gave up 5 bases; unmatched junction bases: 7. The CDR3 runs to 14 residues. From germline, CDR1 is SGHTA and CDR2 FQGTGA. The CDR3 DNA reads TGTGCCAGCAGCAGGACAGGTTTCGAAGATACGCAGTATTTT. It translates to CASSRTGFEDTQYF.

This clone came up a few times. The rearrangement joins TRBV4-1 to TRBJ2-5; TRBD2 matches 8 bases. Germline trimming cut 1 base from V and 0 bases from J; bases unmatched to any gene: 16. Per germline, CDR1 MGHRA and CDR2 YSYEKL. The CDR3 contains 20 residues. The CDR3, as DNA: TGCGCCAGCAGCCAAGCTGGAGGTAGAGGGCTAGCGGGCCACCAAGAGACCCAGTACTTC. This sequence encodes CASSQAGGRGLAGHQETQYF.

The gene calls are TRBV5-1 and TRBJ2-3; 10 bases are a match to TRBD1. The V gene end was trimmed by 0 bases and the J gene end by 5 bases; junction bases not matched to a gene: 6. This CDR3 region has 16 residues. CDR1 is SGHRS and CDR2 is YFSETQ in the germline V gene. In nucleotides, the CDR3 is TGCGCCAGCAGCTTGGCGGGACAGGGGCGGAGAGATACGCAGTATTTT. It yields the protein CASSLAGQGRRDTQYF.

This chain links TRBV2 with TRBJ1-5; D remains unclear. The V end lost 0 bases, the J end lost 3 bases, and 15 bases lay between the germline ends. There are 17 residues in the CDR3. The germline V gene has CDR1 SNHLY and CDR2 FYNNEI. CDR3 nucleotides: TGTGCCAGCAGTGAAGCGCGGACGGGATTCTACAATCAGCCCCAGCATTTT. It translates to CASSEARTGFYNQPQHF.

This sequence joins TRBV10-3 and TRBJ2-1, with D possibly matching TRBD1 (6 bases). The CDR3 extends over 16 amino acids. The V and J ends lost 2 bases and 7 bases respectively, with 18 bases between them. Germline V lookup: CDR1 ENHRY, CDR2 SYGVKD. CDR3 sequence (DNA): TGTGCCATCAGTGAGGCTGTTTGGGGGCTCGGGAATGAGCAGTTCTTC. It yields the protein CAISEAVWGLGNEQFF.

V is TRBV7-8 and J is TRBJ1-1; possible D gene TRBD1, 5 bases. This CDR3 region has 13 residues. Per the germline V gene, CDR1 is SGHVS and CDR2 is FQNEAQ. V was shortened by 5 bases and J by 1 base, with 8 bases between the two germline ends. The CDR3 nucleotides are TGTGCCAGCAGCCCTGGACAGAACACTGAAGCTTTCTTT. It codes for CASSPGQNTEAFF.

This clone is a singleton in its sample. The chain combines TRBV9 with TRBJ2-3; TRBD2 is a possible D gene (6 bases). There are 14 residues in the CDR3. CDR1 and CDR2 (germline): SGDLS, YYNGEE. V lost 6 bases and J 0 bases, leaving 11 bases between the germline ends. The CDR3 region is CASNRGVSTDTQYF. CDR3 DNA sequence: TGTGCCAGCAATCGCGGGGTAAGCACAGATACGCAGTATTTT.

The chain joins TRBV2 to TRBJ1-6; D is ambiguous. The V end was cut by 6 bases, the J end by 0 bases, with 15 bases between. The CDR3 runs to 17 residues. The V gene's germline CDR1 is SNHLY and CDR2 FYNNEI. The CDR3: CASRDPGRSSYNSPLHF. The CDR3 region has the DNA TGTGCCAGCAGGGATCCGGGAAGGAGCTCCTATAATTCACCCCTCCACTTT.

CDR3 DNA: TGTGCCAGCAGTTACTCGCGGCTTAATGAAAAACTGTTTTTT. Translation: CASSYSRLNEKLFF. This chain uses TRBV6-5 with TRBJ1-4; no reliable D call. The germline V gene has CDR1 MNHEY and CDR2 SVGAGI. The CDR3 sequence is 14 residues long. V dropped 0 bases and J dropped 4 bases, with 6 bases sitting between them.